The T cell receptor (beta chain) described here comes from a study of blood T cell repertoires in COVID-19. Background on the study: Donors in the United States, Italy and Spain gave samples during acute or convalescent COVID-19.

The repertoire was sequenced with immunoSEQ multiplex PCR; TCRdb's copy has only in-frame clones and lacks some. The table includes under 200,000 clones, under 90% detected once. Those enrolled in Seattle joined during active infection and were followed longitudinally afterward. The CDR3 runs to 13 residues. Germline assignment: CDR1 SGHTA and CDR2 FQGNSA. Deletions cut 7 bases from V and 5 bases from J, with 9 bases between. V gene TRBV7-2 combines with J gene TRBJ1-6; D may be TRBD1 (5 bases). Sequencing used peripheral blood. The clonotype originates from a woman in her 70s with COVID-19, enrolled during active disease. CDR3 region: CASKPGHNSPLHF. The CDR3 nucleotides are TGTGCCAGCAAGCCAGGGCATAATTCACCCCTCCACTTT.